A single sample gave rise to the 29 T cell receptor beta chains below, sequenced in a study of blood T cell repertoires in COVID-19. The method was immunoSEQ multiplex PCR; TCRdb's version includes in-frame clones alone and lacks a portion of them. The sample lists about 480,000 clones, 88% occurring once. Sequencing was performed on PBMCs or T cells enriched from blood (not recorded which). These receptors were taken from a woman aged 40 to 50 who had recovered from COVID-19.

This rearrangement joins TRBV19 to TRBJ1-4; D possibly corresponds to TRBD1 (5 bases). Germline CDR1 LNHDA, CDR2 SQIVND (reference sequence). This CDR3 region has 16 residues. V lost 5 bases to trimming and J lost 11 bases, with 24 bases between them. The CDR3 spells CASSLSGRDLLKKLFF. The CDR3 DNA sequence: TGTGCCAGTAGTTTATCCGGGCGGGACCTGCTGAAGAAACTGTTTTTT.

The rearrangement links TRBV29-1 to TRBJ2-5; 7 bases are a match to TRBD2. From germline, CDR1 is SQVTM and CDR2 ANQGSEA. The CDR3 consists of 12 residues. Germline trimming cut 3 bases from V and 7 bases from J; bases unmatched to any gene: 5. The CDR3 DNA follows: TGCAGCGTTGATGGGCAGCGGGGGACCCAGTACTTC. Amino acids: CSVDGQRGTQYF.

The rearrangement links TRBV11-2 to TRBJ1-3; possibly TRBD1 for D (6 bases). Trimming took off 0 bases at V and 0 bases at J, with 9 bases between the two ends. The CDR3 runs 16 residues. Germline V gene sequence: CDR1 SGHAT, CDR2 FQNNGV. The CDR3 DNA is TGTGCCAGCAGCTTAGATAGGGGGTCCTCTGGAAACACCATATATTTT. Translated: CASSLDRGSSGNTIYF.

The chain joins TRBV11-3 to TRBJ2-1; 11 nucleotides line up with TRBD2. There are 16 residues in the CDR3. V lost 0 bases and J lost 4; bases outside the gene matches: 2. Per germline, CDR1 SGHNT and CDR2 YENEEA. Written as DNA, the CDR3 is TGTGCCAGCAGCTTAGAGGGACTAGCGGATTACAATGAGCAGTTCTTC. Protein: CASSLEGLADYNEQFF.

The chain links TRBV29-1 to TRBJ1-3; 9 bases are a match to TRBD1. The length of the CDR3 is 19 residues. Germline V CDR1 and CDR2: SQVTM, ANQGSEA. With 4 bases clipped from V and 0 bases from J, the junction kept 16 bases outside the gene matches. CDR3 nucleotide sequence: TGCAGCGTTGCGGGGTTTGGGACAGGGAGGATCCGCTCTGGAAACACCATATATTTT. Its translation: CSVAGFGTGRIRSGNTIYF.

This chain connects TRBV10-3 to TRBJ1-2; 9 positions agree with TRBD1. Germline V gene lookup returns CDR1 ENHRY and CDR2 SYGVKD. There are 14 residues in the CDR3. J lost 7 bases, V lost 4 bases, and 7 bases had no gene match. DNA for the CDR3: TGTGCCATCAGTGGGACAGGGGAGGCGCGTGGCTACACCTTC. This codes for CAISGTGEARGYTF.

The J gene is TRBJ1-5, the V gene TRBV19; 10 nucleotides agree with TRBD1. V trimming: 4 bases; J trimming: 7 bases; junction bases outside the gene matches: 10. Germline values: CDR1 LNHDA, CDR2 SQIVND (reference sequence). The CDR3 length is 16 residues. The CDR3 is CASSSDRGRDRQPQHF. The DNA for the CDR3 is TGTGCCAGTAGTAGCGACAGGGGGCGAGATAGGCAGCCCCAGCATTTT. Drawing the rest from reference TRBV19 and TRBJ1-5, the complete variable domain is DGGITQSPKYLFRKEGQNVTLSCEQNLNHDAMYWYRQDPGQGLRLIYYSQIVNDFQKGDIAEGYSVSREKKESFPLTVTSAQKNPTAFYLCASSSDRGRDRQPQHFGDGTRLSIL.

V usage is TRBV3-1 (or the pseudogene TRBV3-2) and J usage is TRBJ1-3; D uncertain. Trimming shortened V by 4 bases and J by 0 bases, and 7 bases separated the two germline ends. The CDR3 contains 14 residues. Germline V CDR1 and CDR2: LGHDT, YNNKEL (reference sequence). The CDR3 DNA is TGTGCCAGCAGCCCCGACAACTCTGGAAACACCATATATTTT. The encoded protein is CASSPDNSGNTIYF.

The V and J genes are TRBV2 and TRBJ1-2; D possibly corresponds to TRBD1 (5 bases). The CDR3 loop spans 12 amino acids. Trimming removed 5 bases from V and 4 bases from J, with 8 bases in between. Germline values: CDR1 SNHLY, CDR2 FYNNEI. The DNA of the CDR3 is TGTGCCAGCAGTCAGGGTGGCTATGGCTACACCTTC. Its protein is CASSQGGYGYTF.

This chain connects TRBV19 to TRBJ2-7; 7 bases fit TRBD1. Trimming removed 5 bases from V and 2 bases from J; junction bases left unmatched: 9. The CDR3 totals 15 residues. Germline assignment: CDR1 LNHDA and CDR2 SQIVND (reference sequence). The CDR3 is CASSSTTGPPYEQYF. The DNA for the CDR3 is TGTGCCAGTAGTTCCACGACAGGGCCCCCCTACGAGCAGTACTTC.

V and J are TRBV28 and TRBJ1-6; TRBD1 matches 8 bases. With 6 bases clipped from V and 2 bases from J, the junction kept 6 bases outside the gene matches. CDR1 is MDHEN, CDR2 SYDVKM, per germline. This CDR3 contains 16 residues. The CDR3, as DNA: TGTGCCAGCAGCGAACCAGGGGGCGCCTATAATTCACCCCTCCACTTT. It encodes CASSEPGGAYNSPLHF.

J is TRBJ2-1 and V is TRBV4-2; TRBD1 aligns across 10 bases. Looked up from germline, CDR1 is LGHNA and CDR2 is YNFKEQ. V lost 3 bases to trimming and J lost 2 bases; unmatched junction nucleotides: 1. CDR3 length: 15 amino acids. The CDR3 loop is CASSHDRGPYNEQFF. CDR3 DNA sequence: TGTGCCAGCAGCCACGACAGGGGGCCCTACAATGAGCAGTTCTTC.

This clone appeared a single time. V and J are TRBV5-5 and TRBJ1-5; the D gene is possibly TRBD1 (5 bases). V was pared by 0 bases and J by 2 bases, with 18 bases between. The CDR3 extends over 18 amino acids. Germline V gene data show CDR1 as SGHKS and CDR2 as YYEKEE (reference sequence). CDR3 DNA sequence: TGTGCCAGCAGCTTGGACGTCGTCGGGGGATGGGGCAATCAGCCCCAGCATTTT. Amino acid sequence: CASSLDVVGGWGNQPQHF.

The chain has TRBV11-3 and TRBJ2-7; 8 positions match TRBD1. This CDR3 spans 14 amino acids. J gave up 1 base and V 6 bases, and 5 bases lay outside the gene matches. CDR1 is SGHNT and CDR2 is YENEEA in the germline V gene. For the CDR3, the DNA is TGTGCCAGCAGTCCAGGGGGCCAGTCCTACGAGCAGTACTTC. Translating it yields CASSPGGQSYEQYF.

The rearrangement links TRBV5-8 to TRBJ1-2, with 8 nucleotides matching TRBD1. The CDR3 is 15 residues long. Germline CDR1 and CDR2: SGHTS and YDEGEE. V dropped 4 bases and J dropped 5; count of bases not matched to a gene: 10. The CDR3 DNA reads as TGTGCCAGCAGCGGTACAGGGGGGGTAGCGTATGGCTACACCTTC. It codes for CASSGTGGVAYGYTF.

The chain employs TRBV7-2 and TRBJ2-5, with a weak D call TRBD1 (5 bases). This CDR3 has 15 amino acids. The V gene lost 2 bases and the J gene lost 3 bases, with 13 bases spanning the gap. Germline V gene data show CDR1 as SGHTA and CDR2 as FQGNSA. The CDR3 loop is CASSLLWGVEETQYF. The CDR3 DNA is TGTGCCAGCAGCTTACTGTGGGGCGTGGAAGAGACCCAGTACTTC. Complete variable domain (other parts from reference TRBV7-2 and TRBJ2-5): GAGVSQSPSNKVTEKGKDVELRCDPISGHTALYWYRQSLGQGLEFLIYFQGNSAPDKSGLPSDRFSAERTGGSVSTLTIQRTQQEDSAVYLCASSLLWGVEETQYFGPGTRLLVL.

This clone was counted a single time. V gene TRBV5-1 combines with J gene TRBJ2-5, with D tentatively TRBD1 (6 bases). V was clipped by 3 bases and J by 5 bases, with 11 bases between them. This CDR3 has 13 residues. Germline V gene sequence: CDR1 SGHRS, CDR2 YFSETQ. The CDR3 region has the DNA TGCGCCAGCAGCTCAGGGGATCGGGAGACCCAGTACTTC. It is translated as CASSSGDRETQYF.

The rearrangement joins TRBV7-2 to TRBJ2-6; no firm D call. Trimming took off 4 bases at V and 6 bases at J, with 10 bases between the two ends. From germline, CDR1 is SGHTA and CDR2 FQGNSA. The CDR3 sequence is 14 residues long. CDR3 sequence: CASSSPVKANVLTF. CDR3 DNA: TGTGCCAGCAGCTCCCCGGTTAAGGCCAACGTCCTGACTTTC.

The CDR3 reads CASSLQLGADTQYF. The DNA of the CDR3 is TGTGCCAGCAGCCTTCAATTGGGCGCGGATACGCAGTATTTT. The chain carries TRBV11-2 and TRBJ2-3; no definite D call. V was clipped by 5 bases and J by 6 bases, with 15 bases between them. There are 14 residues in the CDR3. Germline V gene sequence: CDR1 SGHAT, CDR2 FQNNGV.

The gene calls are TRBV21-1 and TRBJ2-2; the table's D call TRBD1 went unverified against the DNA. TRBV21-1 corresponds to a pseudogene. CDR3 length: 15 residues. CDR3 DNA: TGTGCCAGCAGCCCTAGGGGGCAAAACACCGGGGAGCTGTTTTTT. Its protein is CASSPRGQNTGELFF.

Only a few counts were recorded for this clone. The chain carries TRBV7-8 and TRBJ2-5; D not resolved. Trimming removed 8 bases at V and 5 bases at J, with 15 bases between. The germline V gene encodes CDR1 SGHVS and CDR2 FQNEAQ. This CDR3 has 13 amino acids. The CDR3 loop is CASCPGSRETQYF. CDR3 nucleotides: TGTGCCAGCTGCCCCGGGTCCCGCGAGACCCAGTACTTC. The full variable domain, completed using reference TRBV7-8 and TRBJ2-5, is GAGVSQSPRYKVAKRGQDVALRCDPISGHVSLFWYQQALGQGPEFLTYFQNEAQLDKSGLPSDRFFAERPEGSVSTLKIQRTQQEDSAVYLCASCPGSRETQYFGPGTRLLVL.

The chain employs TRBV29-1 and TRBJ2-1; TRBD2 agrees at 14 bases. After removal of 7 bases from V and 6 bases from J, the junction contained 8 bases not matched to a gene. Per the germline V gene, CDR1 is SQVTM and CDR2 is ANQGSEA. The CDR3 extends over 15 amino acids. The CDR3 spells CSAGTSGRYINEQFF. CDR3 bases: TGCAGCGCCGGGACTAGCGGGAGATATATCAATGAGCAGTTCTTC.

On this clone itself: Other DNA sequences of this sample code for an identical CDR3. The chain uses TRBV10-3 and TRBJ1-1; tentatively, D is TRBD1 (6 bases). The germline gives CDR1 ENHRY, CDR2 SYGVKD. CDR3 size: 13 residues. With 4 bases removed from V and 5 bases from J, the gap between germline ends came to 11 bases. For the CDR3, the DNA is TGTGCCATCAGTGGGGGAGGGGGGACTGAAGCTTTCTTT. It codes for CAISGGGGTEAFF.

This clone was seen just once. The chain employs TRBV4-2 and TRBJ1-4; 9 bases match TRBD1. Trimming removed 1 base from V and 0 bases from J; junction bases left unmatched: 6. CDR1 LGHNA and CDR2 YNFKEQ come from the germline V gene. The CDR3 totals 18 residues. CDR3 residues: CASSQGLNRGPTNEKLFF. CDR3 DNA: TGTGCCAGCAGCCAAGGTCTAAACAGGGGGCCAACTAATGAAAAACTGTTTTTT.

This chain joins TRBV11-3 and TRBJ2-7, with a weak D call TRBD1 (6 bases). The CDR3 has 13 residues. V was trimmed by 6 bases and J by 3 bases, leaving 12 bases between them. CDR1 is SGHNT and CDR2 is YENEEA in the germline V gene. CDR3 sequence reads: CASSRTARYEQYF. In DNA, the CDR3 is TGTGCCAGCAGTAGGACAGCTCGCTACGAGCAGTACTTC.

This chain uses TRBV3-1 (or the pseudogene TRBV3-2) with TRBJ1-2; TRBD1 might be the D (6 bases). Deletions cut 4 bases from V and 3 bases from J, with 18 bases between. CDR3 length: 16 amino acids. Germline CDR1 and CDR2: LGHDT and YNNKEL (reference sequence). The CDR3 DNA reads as TGTGCCAGCAGCCTACAGGGCCCCCTAGTTCACTATGGCTACACCTTC. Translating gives CASSLQGPLVHYGYTF.

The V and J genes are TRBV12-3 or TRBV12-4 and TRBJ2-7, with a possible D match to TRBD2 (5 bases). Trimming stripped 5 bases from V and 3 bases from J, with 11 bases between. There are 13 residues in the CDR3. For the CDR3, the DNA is TGTGCCAGCAGTGGGATCGGGAACTACGAGCAGTACTTC. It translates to CASSGIGNYEQYF.

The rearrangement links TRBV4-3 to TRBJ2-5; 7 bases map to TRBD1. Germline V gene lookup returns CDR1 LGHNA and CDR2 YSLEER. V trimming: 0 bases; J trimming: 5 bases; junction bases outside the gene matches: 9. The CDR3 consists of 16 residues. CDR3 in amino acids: CASSQDYRGLRETQYF. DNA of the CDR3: TGCGCCAGCAGCCAAGACTACAGGGGTTTACGGGAGACCCAGTACTTC.

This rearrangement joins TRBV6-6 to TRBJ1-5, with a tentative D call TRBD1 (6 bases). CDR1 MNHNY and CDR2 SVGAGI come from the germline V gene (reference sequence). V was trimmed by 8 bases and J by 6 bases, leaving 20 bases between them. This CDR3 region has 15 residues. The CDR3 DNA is TGTGCCAGCCACACCGGACAGACAGGCGGTCAGCCCCAGCATTTT. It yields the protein CASHTGQTGGQPQHF.